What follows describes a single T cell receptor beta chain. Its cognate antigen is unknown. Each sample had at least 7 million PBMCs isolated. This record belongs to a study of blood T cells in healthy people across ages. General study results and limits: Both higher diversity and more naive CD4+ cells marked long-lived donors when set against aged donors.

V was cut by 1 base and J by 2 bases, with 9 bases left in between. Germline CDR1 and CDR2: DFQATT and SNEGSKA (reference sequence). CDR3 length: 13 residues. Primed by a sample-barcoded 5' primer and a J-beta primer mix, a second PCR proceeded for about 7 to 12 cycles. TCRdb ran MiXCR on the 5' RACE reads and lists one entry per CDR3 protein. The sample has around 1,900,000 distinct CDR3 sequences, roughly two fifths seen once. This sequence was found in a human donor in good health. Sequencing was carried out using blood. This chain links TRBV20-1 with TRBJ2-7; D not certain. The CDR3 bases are TGCAGTGCTAGAGTCCAGGAACCCTACGAGCAGTACTTC. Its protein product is CSARVQEPYEQYF.